Each of the 27 T cell receptor beta chains below was sequenced from the same sample in a study of shared clonotypes between healthy human individuals. TCRdb's table, derived via immunoSEQ multiplex PCR, lists solely in-frame clones and lacks some. The repertoire holds about 120,000 clones, with approximately 70% as singletons. The sequencing input was memory CD8+ T cells sorted from blood. Subset described: CD45RO+ cells pooled with CCR7-negative TemRA cells. These TCRs come from a woman aged 25 to 39 in good health.

The chain is built from TRBV6-4 and TRBJ2-5; D is uncertain. V lost 5 bases and J lost 11, with 24 bases in between. Per germline, CDR1 MRHNA and CDR2 SNTAGT. This CDR3 contains 15 residues. Here the CDR3 reads CASSFDIPWDNKQYF. CDR3 bases: TGTGCCAGCAGTTTTGACATCCCTTGGGATAACAAGCAGTACTTC.

In its sample, this clone was seen many times. J is TRBJ1-5 and V is TRBV30, with TRBD1 matching over 12 bases. From germline, CDR1 is GTSNPN and CDR2 SVGIG (reference sequence). Unmatched junction bases numbered 20, after V lost 6 bases and J lost 5 bases. The CDR3 sequence is 19 residues long. CDR3 in amino acids: CACLKGQGAERRWDQPQHF. DNA of the CDR3: TGTGCCTGTTTGAAGGGACAGGGGGCTGAAAGAAGGTGGGATCAGCCCCAGCATTTT.

J is TRBJ2-7 and V is TRBV2, with D possibly matching TRBD2 (6 bases). The germline CDR1 and CDR2 sequences are SNHLY and FYNNEI. V lost 2 bases and J 0 bases, leaving 17 bases between the germline ends. The CDR3 covers 17 residues. The CDR3 DNA is TGTGCCAGCAGTGAACTTACCGCGGGACGGAGCTCCTACGAGCAGTACTTC. Its protein product is CASSELTAGRSSYEQYF.

The chain recombines TRBV28 with TRBJ2-2; D is possibly TRBD1 (6 bases). Germline values: CDR1 MDHEN, CDR2 SYDVKM. The CDR3 has 14 amino acids. V was trimmed by 5 bases and J by 4 bases, leaving 11 bases between them. CDR3 protein: CASSTQGFTGELFF. The CDR3 DNA reads as TGTGCCAGCAGTACACAGGGTTTCACCGGGGAGCTGTTTTTT.

The V and J genes are TRBV7-6 and TRBJ2-1; TRBD2 matches at 15 bases. With 5 bases clipped from V and 9 bases from J, the junction kept 14 bases outside the gene matches. CDR1 and CDR2 (germline): SGHVS, FNYEAQ. The CDR3 covers 18 residues. The CDR3 spells CASSPGPQGLAGGGEQFF. The CDR3 coding sequence is TGTGCCAGCAGCCCGGGACCCCAGGGACTAGCGGGAGGAGGTGAGCAGTTCTTC. Drawing the rest from reference TRBV7-6 and TRBJ2-1, the complete variable domain is GAGVSQSPRYKVTKRGQDVALRCDPISGHVSLYWYRQALGQGPEFLTYFNYEAQQDKSGLPNDRFSAERPEGSISTLTIQRTEQRDSAMYRCASSPGPQGLAGGGEQFFGPGTRLTVL.

In this sample, this clone turned up a few times. The chain is built from TRBV7-2 and TRBJ2-3; tentatively, D is TRBD2 (5 bases). The length of the CDR3 is 14 residues. Germline values: CDR1 SGHTA, CDR2 FQGNSA. V shed 1 base and J shed 4 bases, with 9 bases lying between them. The CDR3 here is CASSLGGLADTQYF. DNA for the CDR3: TGTGCCAGCAGCTTAGGAGGGTTGGCAGATACGCAGTATTTT.

The table lists this clone with many counts. Other DNA sequences from this sample encode an identical CDR3 as well. The J gene is TRBJ2-7, the V gene TRBV4-2; 8 bases match TRBD1. J gave up 3 bases and V 0 bases, and 7 bases lay outside the gene matches. Germline V gene lookup returns CDR1 LGHNA and CDR2 YNFKEQ. This CDR3 is 16 amino acids long. The CDR3 sequence is CASSQDPGQGFYEQYF. The CDR3 DNA reads TGTGCCAGCAGCCAAGATCCTGGACAGGGATTCTACGAGCAGTACTTC.

Note on this clone: A read error may explain this, as a much larger clone is one base away. This chain connects TRBV29-1 to TRBJ2-1, with 10 bases aligning to TRBD1. After removal of 8 bases from V and 1 base from J, the junction contained 5 bases not matched to a gene. This CDR3 comprises 14 residues. Germline values: CDR1 SQVTM, CDR2 ANQGSEA. The CDR3 DNA follows: TGCAGCATGGACAGGGGGATATCCTACAATGAGCAGTTCTTC. Amino acid sequence: CSMDRGISYNEQFF.

V is TRBV7-8 and J is TRBJ2-7; 8 nucleotides line up with TRBD2. Germline V CDR1 and CDR2: SGHVS, FQNEAQ. The length of the CDR3 is 16 residues. V was pared by 0 bases and J by 7 bases, with 11 bases of the junction left unmatched. The CDR3 DNA sequence: TGTGCCAGCAGCTTAGCGGATACGGGAGGGCCAGAGGAGCAGTACTTC. Its translation is CASSLADTGGPEEQYF.

As for this clone: One base away lies a much larger clone, so this may be a sequencing read error. This chain links TRBV7-9 with TRBJ1-2; 10 bases fit TRBD1. CDR1 and CDR2 (germline): SEHNR, FQNEAQ (reference sequence). The CDR3 runs 14 residues. Trimming at V came to 7 bases and at J to 4 bases, leaving 6 bases not matched to a gene. This CDR3 reads CASNPGQGIYGYTF. The CDR3 DNA follows: TGTGCCAGCAACCCGGGACAGGGGATCTATGGCTACACCTTC.

The rearrangement joins TRBV28 to TRBJ1-4, with 7 bases identical to TRBD1. The CDR3 extends over 18 amino acids. Germline CDR1 is MDHEN and CDR2 is SYDVKM. V shed 5 bases and J 0 bases; nucleotides not matched to a gene: 12. This CDR3 is CASSPQGVYLTTNEKLFF. The CDR3 DNA reads TGTGCCAGCAGTCCCCAGGGGGTCTACCTAACAACTAATGAAAAACTGTTTTTT.

The CDR3 region has the DNA TGTGCCAGCAGCCTCGGACTAGCTGGAGCCTACGAGCAGTACTTC. Its protein product is CASSLGLAGAYEQYF. J is TRBJ2-7 and V is TRBV2; 8 bases align to TRBD2. Trimming removed 6 bases from V and 2 bases from J; junction bases left unmatched: 9. This CDR3 has 15 residues. CDR1 is SNHLY and CDR2 is FYNNEI in the germline V gene.

This clone appeared a few times. The genes are TRBV6-1 and TRBJ2-1, with 7 bases identical to TRBD2. CDR3 length: 16 amino acids. Germline trimming cut 2 bases from V and 5 bases from J; bases unmatched to any gene: 9. Germline values: CDR1 MNHNS, CDR2 SASEGT. The CDR3 DNA is TGTGCCAGCAGTGAAACCCCGGGGGGTGGGAACAATGAGCAGTTCTTC. This translates into CASSETPGGGNNEQFF.

The chain links TRBV7-9 to TRBJ2-5; 10 bases agree with TRBD1. CDR3 length: 18 residues. Germline CDR1 and CDR2: SEHNR and FQNEAQ (reference sequence). Germline trimming cut 4 bases from V and 4 bases from J; bases unmatched to any gene: 15. CDR3 sequence reads: CASSYDPSTGGASETQYF. The CDR3 nucleotides are TGTGCCAGCAGCTACGACCCCTCGACAGGGGGCGCGTCAGAGACCCAGTACTTC.

With regard to this clone: At one of its ends the junction is not consistent with the germline gene, which may arise from a read error. The chain recombines TRBV5-1 with TRBJ2-3; 9 positions match TRBD2. The CDR3 totals 12 residues. Germline assignment: CDR1 SGHRS and CDR2 YFSETQ. The CDR3 nucleotides read TGCGCCAGCAGCTTGGCAGGACTAGCGCGGTTTTTT. It yields the protein CASSLAGLARFF.

This clone was observed a handful of times. This rearrangement joins TRBV6-4 to TRBJ2-2; weak D call: TRBD1 (6 bases). The CDR3 length is 16 residues. Germline-derived CDR1 and CDR2 are MRHNA and SNTAGT. Trimming stripped 1 base from V and 3 bases from J, with 12 bases between. CDR3 sequence: CASSDYGTRDTGELFF. The CDR3 nucleotides read TGTGCCAGCAGTGACTATGGGACAAGGGACACCGGGGAGCTGTTTTTT.

The chain is built from TRBV5-1 and TRBJ2-5; TRBD2 aligns across 8 bases. The CDR3 is 15 residues long. With V trimmed by 1 base and J by 2 bases, 4 bases remained unmatched. Germline CDR1 is SGHRS and CDR2 is YFSETQ. CDR3 coding DNA: TGCGCCAGCAGCTTGATGGGACTAGGACAAGAGACCCAGTACTTC. This translates into CASSLMGLGQETQYF.

This clone has a handful of counts. This chain uses TRBV11-3 with TRBJ2-1; TRBD2 aligns across 8 bases. The germline CDR1 and CDR2 sequences are SGHNT and YENEEA. The CDR3 spans 17 residues. V shed 5 bases, J shed 2 bases, and the junction held 11 bases outside the gene matches. The CDR3, as DNA: TGTGCCAGCAGCCCTGAGGTAACGGGAGGGCCCTACAATGAGCAGTTCTTC. This encodes CASSPEVTGGPYNEQFF.

This sequence joins TRBV11-2 and TRBJ2-7; 14 bases match TRBD2. The V segment lost 5 bases and the J segment 2 bases; nucleotides outside the gene matches: 11. CDR3 size: 18 residues. Germline CDR1 SGHAT, CDR2 FQNNGV. The CDR3 loop is CASSLRGLAGEPAYEQYF. For the CDR3, the DNA is TGTGCCAGCAGCCTCAGGGGACTAGCGGGAGAGCCTGCCTACGAGCAGTACTTC. The whole variable domain, filled in from reference TRBV11-2 and TRBJ2-7, reads EAGVAQSPRYKIIEKRQSVAFWCNPISGHATLYWYQQILGQGPKLLIQFQNNGVVDDSQLPKDRFSAERLKGVDSTLKIQPAKLEDSAVYLCASSLRGLAGEPAYEQYFGPGTRLTVT.

The rearrangement uses TRBV19 and TRBJ2-1, with D possibly TRBD1 on 5 matching bases. The CDR3 spans 15 residues. Trimming took 7 bases from V and 6 from J, leaving 19 bases between them. The germline V gene has CDR1 LNHDA and CDR2 SQIVND (reference sequence). CDR3 region: CASNGWQGSVNEQFF. CDR3 DNA: TGTGCCAGTAATGGATGGCAGGGATCCGTCAATGAGCAGTTCTTC.

CDR3 coding DNA: TGTGCCAGCAGTATTCTGGGACAGGCGAACACTGAAGCTTTCTTT. Its translation is CASSILGQANTEAFF. J is TRBJ1-1 and V is TRBV28, with TRBD1 matching over 8 bases. Per germline, CDR1 MDHEN and CDR2 SYDVKM. CDR3 length equals 15 residues. Unmatched junction bases numbered 6, after V lost 5 bases and J lost 1 base.

With respect to this clone: A much bigger clone sits one base away, suggesting this may be a read error. This same CDR3 is encoded by further DNA sequences in the sample. DNA of the CDR3: TGTGCCAGCAGTTACGGAGGACATAACACTGAAGCTTTCTTT. It specifies CASSYGGHNTEAFF. The genes are TRBV6-5 and TRBJ1-1; D perhaps matches TRBD1 (5 bases). V gave up 2 bases and J gave up 2 bases, with 9 bases separating them. The CDR3 consists of 14 residues. The germline gives CDR1 MNHEY, CDR2 SVGAGI.

Ten or more counts support this clone. The gene calls are TRBV6-6 and TRBJ1-2; the D gene is possibly TRBD1 (6 bases). Trimming took off 5 bases at V and 6 bases at J, with 16 bases between the two ends. Germline values: CDR1 MNHNY, CDR2 SVGAGI (reference sequence). CDR3 length equals 14 residues. The CDR3 here is CASSPDRLYDGYTF. CDR3 nucleotides: TGTGCCAGCAGTCCCGACAGGCTGTACGATGGCTACACCTTC.

A note on this clone: This sample also contains other DNA sequences that code for the same CDR3. This chain connects TRBV25-1 to TRBJ2-6; D may be TRBD1 or TRBD2 (6 bases each). CDR1 is MGHDK, CDR2 SYGVNS, per germline. V was trimmed by 6 bases and J by 2 bases, leaving 14 bases between them. The CDR3 sequence is 16 residues long. Written as DNA, the CDR3 is TGTGCCAGCAGGAGAAACGGGGGCGCTGGGGCCAACGTCCTGACTTTC. Protein sequence: CASRRNGGAGANVLTF.

The chain joins TRBV6-4 to TRBJ2-1, with unresolved D. Germline V lookup: CDR1 MRHNA, CDR2 SNTAGT. The CDR3 loop spans 15 amino acids. The V end was cut by 0 bases, the J end by 3 bases, with 9 bases between. CDR3 loop: CASSDSRQDYNEQFF. The CDR3 region has the DNA TGTGCCAGCAGTGACTCGAGGCAGGACTACAATGAGCAGTTCTTC.

Turning to this clone: An end of the junction does not agree with germline; a read error may underlie this. The V and J genes are TRBV5-5 and TRBJ1-1; D is perhaps TRBD1 (6 bases). The CDR3 covers 13 residues. Germline values: CDR1 SGHKS, CDR2 YYEKEE (reference sequence). The CDR3 region is CASRLGQIPEAFF. DNA for the CDR3: TGTGCCAGCCGCTTAGGACAGATACCTGAAGCTTTCTTT.

This clone was picked up one time. J is TRBJ1-1 and V is TRBV11-2; D gene ambiguous. This CDR3 has 13 residues. The germline V gene has CDR1 SGHAT and CDR2 FQNNGV. V was shortened by 2 bases and J by 3 bases, with 7 bases between the two germline ends. The CDR3 sequence is CASSLPADTEAFF. The CDR3 region has the DNA TGTGCCAGCAGCTTACCGGCTGACACTGAAGCTTTCTTT.